These 30 T cell receptor beta chains came from one sample sequenced in a study of blood T cell repertoires in COVID-19. Sequenced by immunoSEQ multiplex PCR; TCRdb stores in-frame clones only, minus some. The table lists 60,000 to 85,000 clones, around 72% of them singletons. Specimen: peripheral blood. Receptor source: a human donor with acute or convalescent COVID-19. The donor label of this sample is uncertain.

This clone was recorded a few times. The chain has TRBV3-1 (or the pseudogene TRBV3-2) and TRBJ2-2; 11 bases agree with TRBD2. The CDR3 contains 16 residues. With 4 bases clipped from V and 8 bases from J, the junction kept 9 bases outside the gene matches. Per germline, CDR1 LGHDT and CDR2 YNNKEL (reference sequence). The CDR3 DNA reads as TGTGCCAGCAGCCCCGGACTAGCGGGTAGGAGGGGGGAGCTGTTTTTT. It codes for CASSPGLAGRRGELFF.

The chain joins TRBV19 to TRBJ2-1, with 9 bases aligning to TRBD1. The V gene's germline CDR1 is LNHDA and CDR2 SQIVND (reference sequence). The CDR3 is 14 residues long. After removal of 3 bases from V and 4 bases from J, the junction contained 1 base not matched to a gene. DNA of the CDR3: TGTGCCAGTAGTATGGACAGGGGTTACAATGAGCAGTTCTTC. Translating gives CASSMDRGYNEQFF. The full variable domain, completed using reference TRBV19 and TRBJ2-1, is DGGITQSPKYLFRKEGQNVTLSCEQNLNHDAMYWYRQDPGQGLRLIYYSQIVNDFQKGDIAEGYSVSREKKESFPLTVTSAQKNPTAFYLCASSMDRGYNEQFFGPGTRLTVL.

The chain employs TRBV2 and TRBJ2-7; 9 bases line up with TRBD2. The CDR3 sequence is 14 residues long. V lost 4 bases and J lost 1; bases outside the gene matches: 2. The germline CDR1 and CDR2 sequences are SNHLY and FYNNEI. In nucleotides, the CDR3 is TGTGCCAGCAGTGGGCTAGCGGGGTCCTACGAGCAGTACTTC. This gives the protein CASSGLAGSYEQYF.

The chain couples TRBV11-2 to TRBJ1-6; 10 nucleotides align to TRBD1. The length of the CDR3 is 15 residues. V trimming: 5 bases; J trimming: 5 bases; junction bases outside the gene matches: 3. CDR1 SGHAT and CDR2 FQNNGV come from the germline V gene. This CDR3 reads CASSAGTGDNSPLHF. CDR3 nucleotides: TGTGCCAGCAGCGCCGGGACAGGGGATAATTCACCCCTCCACTTT.

A single count supports this clone. This chain links TRBV7-2 with TRBJ2-5; D perhaps matches TRBD2 (5 bases). Germline V gene data show CDR1 as SGHTA and CDR2 as FQGNSA. This CDR3 has 16 residues. With 4 bases removed from V and 2 bases from J, the gap between germline ends came to 17 bases. CDR3 loop: CASSSNSGLGQETQYF. The CDR3 coding sequence is TGTGCCAGCAGCTCCAACTCAGGACTCGGGCAAGAGACCCAGTACTTC.

This chain uses TRBV2 with TRBJ2-2; maybe TRBD2 (5 bases). Between the trimmed V and J ends, which lost 10 bases and 4 bases, there was a span of 19 bases. This CDR3 has 15 residues. Germline V CDR1 and CDR2: SNHLY, FYNNEI. Here the CDR3 DNA reads TGTGCCACCCCGAGGCACCGCGAGGGCACCGGGGAGCTGTTTTTT. Amino acid sequence: CATPRHREGTGELFF.

The chain links TRBV3-1 (or the pseudogene TRBV3-2) to TRBJ1-5, with 7 bases lining up with TRBD1. Germline lookup yields CDR1 LGHDT and CDR2 YNNKEL (reference sequence). Losses at the gene ends were 6 bases for V and 4 bases for J; bases not matched to a gene: 12. The length of the CDR3 is 16 residues. The CDR3 DNA follows: TGTGCCAGCAGTGCCGACAAGGGGGCTGGGAATCAGCCCCAGCATTTT. As protein: CASSADKGAGNQPQHF.

Concerning this clone itself: Other DNA variants within this sample encode the same CDR3. For the CDR3, the DNA is TGTGCCAGCAGCCGGGACAGGGGCCAAGAGACCCAGTACTTC. It is translated as CASSRDRGQETQYF. This chain uses TRBV5-6 with TRBJ2-5; 10 bases line up with TRBD1. The J segment lost 1 base and the V segment lost 4 bases, leaving 1 base of the junction unmatched. Germline lookup yields CDR1 SGHDT and CDR2 YYEEEE. The CDR3 consists of 14 residues.

V and J are TRBV9 and TRBJ2-7, with a tentative D call TRBD1 (6 bases). The CDR3 loop spans 14 amino acids. Looked up from germline, CDR1 is SGDLS and CDR2 is YYNGEE. The ends were cut back, 3 bases at V and 6 bases at J, with 16 bases in the middle. The DNA for the CDR3 is TGTGCCAGCAGCGCACAGGGAATGATCTCCGAGCAGTACTTC. Translation: CASSAQGMISEQYF. Complete variable domain (other parts from reference TRBV9 and TRBJ2-7): DSGVTQTPKHLITATGQRVTLRCSPRSGDLSVYWYQQSLDQGLQFLIQYYNGEERAKGNILERFSAQQFPDLHSELNLSSLELGDSALYFCASSAQGMISEQYFGPGTRLTVT.

This clone was detected once. This sequence joins TRBV29-1 and TRBJ2-1; the match to TRBD1 covers 8 bases. Per germline, CDR1 SQVTM and CDR2 ANQGSEA. J gave up 10 bases and V 7 bases, and 9 bases lay outside the gene matches. The CDR3 length is 12 residues. The DNA of the CDR3 is TGCAGCGGTAGACAGGGGCATGGGGAGCAGTTCTTC. Residues: CSGRQGHGEQFF.

CDR3 loop: CASSDGSRGRGNEQFF. DNA of the CDR3: TGCGCCAGCAGCGACGGAAGTAGGGGCAGGGGAAATGAGCAGTTCTTC. The chain employs TRBV5-1 and TRBJ2-1, with a weak D call TRBD1 (6 bases). The CDR3 runs to 16 residues. Per the germline V gene, CDR1 is SGHRS and CDR2 is YFSETQ. Trimming removed 4 bases at V and 7 bases at J, with 21 bases between.

V is TRBV5-3 and J is TRBJ2-7, with D uncertain. TRBV5-3 is an ORF; its function is uncertain. V lost 2 bases to trimming and J lost 4 bases, with 19 bases between them. The CDR3 covers 16 residues. DNA for the CDR3: TGTGCCAGAAGCTTAGTGATCCGGGTTAGGATTTACGAGCAGTACGTC. It encodes CARSLVIRVRIYEQYV.

The rearrangement links TRBV2 to TRBJ1-2; D uncertain. V lost 2 bases and J 0 bases, leaving 7 bases between the germline ends. Germline CDR1 SNHLY, CDR2 FYNNEI. The CDR3 is made up of 14 amino acids. The CDR3 reads CASSETGANYGYTF. The CDR3 coding sequence is TGTGCCAGCAGTGAAACGGGAGCTAACTATGGCTACACCTTC.

The V call is TRBV19, the J call TRBJ2-5; tentative D call: TRBD1 (6 bases). The CDR3 consists of 14 residues. V lost 6 bases and J 3 bases, leaving 14 bases between the germline ends. Looked up from germline, CDR1 is LNHDA and CDR2 is SQIVND (reference sequence). CDR3 in amino acids: CASRWTALEETQYF. DNA of the CDR3: TGTGCCAGTAGATGGACAGCGTTAGAAGAGACCCAGTACTTC.

V is TRBV11-2 and J is TRBJ2-7, with 9 bases lining up with TRBD1. Germline V gene lookup returns CDR1 SGHAT and CDR2 FQNNGV. This CDR3 is 14 amino acids long. The ends lost 5 bases at V and 4 bases at J; junction bases unmatched: 6. The CDR3 nucleotides are TGTGCCAGCAGCCCCACCGGGACAGGGTACGAGCAGTACGTC. This encodes CASSPTGTGYEQYV.

This chain links TRBV4-3 with TRBJ2-3, with 10 bases aligning to TRBD1. Germline loops: CDR1 LGHNA, CDR2 YSLEER. V shed 1 base, J shed 3 bases, and the junction held 7 bases outside the gene matches. The CDR3 is 17 residues long. The CDR3 loop is CASSQARRQGATDTQYF. The CDR3 nucleotides read TGCGCCAGCAGCCAAGCCCGGCGACAGGGGGCTACAGATACGCAGTATTTT.

The V and J genes are TRBV10-3 and TRBJ1-1; 10 nucleotides agree with TRBD1. The trim removed 2 bases at V and 12 bases at J, leaving 6 bases unmatched. The CDR3 runs to 13 residues. Germline V CDR1 and CDR2: ENHRY, SYGVKD. In DNA form, the CDR3 reads TGTGCCATCAGTGAGGGGACAGGGGTCATAACTTTCTTT. It specifies CAISEGTGVITFF.

The chain joins TRBV5-1 to TRBJ2-7; tentatively, D is TRBD2 (6 bases). Germline V gene sequence: CDR1 SGHRS, CDR2 YFSETQ. There are 14 residues in the CDR3. V lost 4 bases, J lost 5 bases, and 16 bases lay in between. This CDR3 is CASSPAGDFDEQYV. For the CDR3, the DNA is TGCGCCAGCAGCCCGGCCGGGGACTTCGACGAGCAGTACGTC.

The chain has TRBV3-1 (or the pseudogene TRBV3-2) and TRBJ1-3, with D perhaps matching TRBD1 (5 bases). This CDR3 is built from 12 residues. Deletions cut 7 bases from V and 7 bases from J, with 11 bases between. Per the germline V gene, CDR1 is LGHDT and CDR2 is YNNKEL (reference sequence). Written as DNA, the CDR3 is TGTGCCAGCACCGACAGTAGGAACACCATATATTTT. Translating gives CASTDSRNTIYF.

This chain links TRBV5-1 with TRBJ2-7; 10 bases are a match to TRBD2. V gave up 0 bases and J gave up 7 bases; unmatched junction bases: 10. Per germline, CDR1 SGHRS and CDR2 YFSETQ. The CDR3 length is 16 residues. The CDR3: CASSLAVAGGPREQYF. The CDR3, as DNA: TGCGCCAGCAGCTTGGCCGTAGCGGGAGGCCCCAGGGAGCAGTACTTC.

The genes are TRBV28 and TRBJ2-3, with TRBD2 matching over 8 bases. With V trimmed by 8 bases and J by 5 bases, 9 bases remained unmatched. There are 14 residues in the CDR3. Germline V CDR1 and CDR2: MDHEN, SYDVKM. CDR3 nucleotides: TGTGCCAGCGCGGCGGGGGGCTCAATAGATACGCAGTATTTT. Its protein product is CASAAGGSIDTQYF. Full variable domain (missing parts from reference TRBV28 and TRBJ2-3): DVKVTQSSRYLVKRTGEKVFLECVQDMDHENMFWYRQDPGLGLRLIYFSYDVKMKEKGDIPEGYSVSREKKERFSLILESASTNQTSMYLCASAAGGSIDTQYFGPGTRLTVL.

The chain is built from TRBV10-3 and TRBJ1-1, with D possibly TRBD1 on 6 matching bases. The CDR3 extends over 13 amino acids. Trimming took 7 bases from V and 3 from J, leaving 12 bases between them. Looked up from germline, CDR1 is ENHRY and CDR2 is SYGVKD. CDR3 loop: CAINNRADTEAFF. The CDR3 DNA reads as TGTGCCATCAATAACAGGGCGGACACTGAAGCTTTCTTT.

The chain uses TRBV27 and TRBJ1-1, with D possibly matching TRBD1 (6 bases). The CDR3 loop spans 13 amino acids. CDR1 and CDR2 (germline): MNHEY, SMNVEV (reference sequence). V lost 5 bases and J 7 bases, leaving 14 bases between the germline ends. CDR3 nucleotides: TGTGCCAGCAGTAAGGGGGTTTCTAGTGAAGCTTTCTTT. Translated: CASSKGVSSEAFF.

The genes are TRBV27 and TRBJ2-5; TRBD1 aligns across 12 bases. Germline V gives CDR1 MNHEY, CDR2 SMNVEV (reference sequence). V was pared by 3 bases and J by 5 bases, with 4 bases of the junction left unmatched. The length of the CDR3 is 15 residues. The CDR3 is CASSFGTGGAETQYF. CDR3 DNA: TGTGCCAGCAGTTTCGGGACAGGGGGCGCGGAGACCCAGTACTTC.

J is TRBJ1-2 and V is TRBV6-1, with D unclear. Between the trimmed V and J ends, which lost 3 bases and 1 base, there was a span of 6 bases. The CDR3 runs to 13 residues. Germline values: CDR1 MNHNS, CDR2 SASEGT. CDR3 sequence: CASSDQNNYGYTF. The CDR3 DNA reads as TGTGCCAGCAGTGACCAAAATAACTATGGCTACACCTTC.

The V call is TRBV10-1, the J call TRBJ2-1, with D possibly TRBD2 on 7 matching bases. Trimming removed 6 bases from V and 4 bases from J, with 16 bases in between. From germline, CDR1 is WNHNN and CDR2 SYGVQD (reference sequence). This CDR3 is built from 15 residues. DNA for the CDR3: TGCGCCAGCAGCGCTCTAGGGGGGGGATACAATGAGCAGTTCTTC. Its translation is CASSALGGGYNEQFF.

The V call is TRBV5-1, the J call TRBJ1-4, with a possible D match to TRBD1 (6 bases). CDR1 is SGHRS and CDR2 is YFSETQ in the germline V gene. Trimming stripped 4 bases from V and 4 bases from J, with 11 bases between. The CDR3 length is 14 residues. CDR3 sequence reads: CASSVDSGNEKLFF. The CDR3 coding sequence is TGCGCCAGCAGCGTGGACAGCGGTAATGAAAAACTGTTTTTT.

J is TRBJ2-3 and V is TRBV27; D may be TRBD2 (6 bases). The V end was cut by 3 bases, the J end by 0 bases, with 7 bases between. Germline CDR1 MNHEY, CDR2 SMNVEV (reference sequence). The CDR3 contains 14 residues. The CDR3 nucleotides are TGTGCCAGCAGTTTGGGGGGAAGCACAGATACGCAGTATTTT. It encodes CASSLGGSTDTQYF.

The chain is built from TRBV5-4 and TRBJ2-7; possibly TRBD1 for D (6 bases). Per germline, CDR1 SGHNT and CDR2 YYREEE (reference sequence). The length of the CDR3 is 13 residues. Trimming stripped 3 bases from V and 0 bases from J, with 7 bases between. The CDR3 here is CASSSDSSYEQYV. CDR3 nucleotide sequence: TGTGCCAGCAGCTCGGACAGCTCCTACGAGCAGTACGTC.

This clone was seen only a few times. The genes are TRBV11-1 and TRBJ2-7; no definite D call. CDR1 is SGHAT, CDR2 FQDESV, per germline (reference sequence). Trimming left V 2 bases short and J 3 bases short, with 8 bases between. CDR3 size: 13 residues. The CDR3 sequence: CASSLHGNYEQYF. The CDR3 DNA follows: TGTGCCAGCAGCTTACACGGTAACTACGAGCAGTACTTC.